The present TCR beta chain was sequenced within a study of blood T cell repertoires in COVID-19 (dated by TCRdb to about 2020). Context from the whole study: Collaborator samples came from the United States, Italy and Spain and covered acute and convalescent phases of COVID-19. The prospective study material was composed of cDNA or gDNA derived from T cells, B-cell-depleted T cells, or PBMCs. The dataset comprised deeply sampled blood TCRbeta repertoires from subjects exposed to, actively infected with, or recovered from COVID-19. A freely available public database, intended as a resource for researchers studying the immune response to SARS-CoV-2, is where the repertoires were released. The samples were drawn from two sources: the first 160 participants of the ongoing ImmuneRACE study, and 1,254 subjects contributed by 6 global collaborators. The sample metadata nearly always contained a de-identified subject ID, COVID-19 status, age in years and sex. Where available, HLA class I and class II types were obtained from metadata supplied by the sample provider rather than from assay-based typing. Here is what the overall study found, with its caveats: The amount of clinical and demographic metadata varied by source and participant and was provided uncurated.

The CDR3 spans 13 residues, from the cysteine through the phenylalanine. Left in the record is the CDR3 DNA by itself, 39 bases read in frame from the first base. The junction shows trimming of 9 bases on V and 1 base on J, plus 13 bases between the germline ends. CDR1 LNHDA and CDR2 SQIVND are derived from the germline V gene (reference sequence). The immunoSEQ Assay, a bias-controlled multiplex PCR, was used to amplify TCRbeta CDR3 regions from genomic DNA. Processing in the source paper ran as follows. Within the assay, amplification of reference gene primers was used to estimate how many nucleated cells each sample contained. To quantify the absolute abundance of each unique TCRbeta CDR3 rearrangement, sequence reads were collapsed and filtered. Productive Simpson clonality was computed per sample as the square root of Simpson's diversity index over productive rearrangements. Imported from immuneACCESS, the table was reduced by TCRdb to in-frame sequences with V and J called. These copies leave out some clones; in studies compared against another copy, an unresolved V gene accounts for under half, and the cause of the remainder is not known. V and J calls and clone size follow that table, whereas D and trimming were derived from the DNA. This sample comprises approximately 70,000 clones, around 89% of them detected only once. The ten largest clones take up around 6.4% of the sample.

Each collaborating institution followed its own protocols to collect whole blood in K2EDTA tubes. For TCRbeta analysis, collaborators shipped samples in one of three forms: frozen whole blood, isolated PBMCs, or DNA extracted from either of those sample types. Note on this clone: What antigen it recognizes has not been identified. It has no much larger one-base neighbor in the sample; base qualities were not kept.

The sample taken for sequencing was peripheral blood. The sequence derives from a woman aged 70 to 79 with acute or convalescent COVID-19. The receptor chain draws on TRBV19 and TRBJ2-7; the D gene is perhaps TRBD2, from 5 matching bases. Here the CDR3 is given as CASARTPSYEQYF. In nucleotides, the sequence is TGTGCCAGCGCCCGGACTCCTTCCTACGAGCAGTACTTC.